What follows describes a single T cell receptor beta chain. The PCR had 60 Vbeta and 13 Jbeta primers. TCRdb's table, derived via immunoSEQ multiplex PCR, lists solely in-frame clones and lacks some. The data hold approximately 120,000 clones, with roughly a tenth observed a single time. Looked up from germline, CDR1 is SQVTM and CDR2 is ANQGSEA. The CDR3 runs to 10 residues. Trimming left V 4 bases short and J 4 bases short, with 5 bases between. This sample is drawn from a study of cytomegalovirus exposure and HLA in healthy donors. The clonotype originates from a woman aged 18-35 years in good health and CMV-seropositive. Input material: PBMCs. The gene calls are TRBV29-1 and TRBJ2-7; D is uncertain. CDR3 nucleotides: TGCAGCGTTGGGCAGTACGAGCAGTACTTC. It translates to CSVGQYEQYF.